Listed below are T cell receptor beta chains from one sample, sequenced in a study of CD4 T cells in relation to SARS-CoV-2 and coronaviruses. These receptors have no identified antigens. Using immunoSEQ multiplex PCR, the repertoire was profiled, and TCRdb retains in-frame clones only, with some absent. The sample shows some 29,000 clones, just under 75% of them seen only once. The sample was CD4+ T cells from PBMCs, cultured in vitro. The source of these receptors is a human donor in good health. The CDR3 runs from the conserved cysteine through the conserved F or W. D genes are given only for firm matches. Size values are once, few and many counts, or a class for expanded clones, and some rows have none.

TRBJ1-1 . TRBV5-1 once CASSLVQTQTEAFF TGCGCCAGCAGCTTAGTCCAGACACAGACTGAAGCTTTCTTT
TRBJ2-1 TRBD1 TRBV7-8 . CASSQGGQGWARRGNEQFF TGTGCCAGCAGCCAAGGCGGACAGGGGTGGGCCCGGAGGGGGAATGAGCAGTTCTTC
TRBJ2-3 . TRBV21-1 . CASSRYPSLDTQYF TGTGCCAGCAGCCGATACCCAAGCCTTGATACGCAGTATTTT
TRBJ1-2 . TRBV10-3 . CAISEGTGGYTF TGTGCCATCAGTGAAGGTACGGGTGGCTACACCTTC
TRBJ1-2 . TRBV7-9 few CASSLALGTAHYGYTF TGTGCCAGCAGCTTAGCGCTCGGGACTGCTCACTATGGCTACACCTTC
TRBJ2-3 . TRBV5-1 once CASPHGGAASWGTDTQYF TGCGCCAGCCCTCACGGTGGGGCTGCATCGTGGGGCACAGATACGCAGTATTTT
TRBJ1-5 TRBD1 TRBV10-3 . CAISESRDRFNQPQHF TGTGCCATCAGTGAGAGTAGGGACAGATTCAATCAGCCCCAGCATTTT
TRBJ2-7 . TRBV4-3 . CASSQNKGDTTYEQYF TGCGCCAGCAGCCAAAACAAGGGGGACACCACCTACGAGCAGTACTTC
TRBJ2-2 TRBD2 TRBV3-1/TRBV3-2 . CASSQILAGNTGELFF TGTGCCAGCAGCCAAATTCTAGCGGGGAACACCGGGGAGCTGTTTTTT
TRBJ1-6 . TRBV6-5 few CASSLGRRYSPLHF TGTGCCAGCAGTTTGGGTAGACGCTATTCACCCCTCCACTTT
TRBJ1-1 . TRBV14 . CASSHWVSMNTEAFF TGTGCCAGCAGCCACTGGGTAAGCATGAACACTGAAGCTTTCTTT
TRBJ2-4 . TRBV11-2 . CASSGLQRAKNIQYF TGTGCCAGCAGCGGATTACAGAGAGCCAAAAACATTCAGTACTTC
TRBJ2-7 . TRBV3-1/TRBV3-2 . CASSQDLQRVYEQYF TGTGCCAGCAGCCAAGATTTACAGCGGGTCTACGAGCAGTACTTC
TRBJ2-3 TRBD2 TRBV11-3 . CASSSGTSGGSDTQYF TGTGCCAGCAGCTCGGGGACTAGCGGGGGGTCAGATACGCAGTATTTT
TRBJ1-6 TRBD1 TRBV2 . CASIGDRGVSPLHF TGTGCCAGCATAGGGGACAGGGGCGTGTCACCCCTCCACTTT
TRBJ1-2 . TRBV4-3 . CASSPGLGEPGYTF TGCGCCAGCAGCCCGGGGTTGGGGGAGCCTGGCTACACCTTC
TRBJ2-1 . TRBV20-1 . CSASTQKAENEQFF TGCAGTGCTAGTACCCAGAAGGCGGAGAATGAGCAGTTCTTC
TRBJ2-3 TRBD1 TRBV29-1 . CSTEGGGDRGGTDTQYF TGCAGCACGGAAGGGGGTGGTGACAGGGGTGGCACAGATACGCAGTATTTT
TRBJ2-2 . TRBV7-2 few CASSSQRGTGELFF TGTGCCAGCAGTTCACAGAGGGGGACCGGGGAGCTGTTTTTT
TRBJ1-1 . TRBV4-2 . CASSRVSGRDYTEAFF TGTGCCAGCAGCCGGGTCTCGGGGAGGGATTACACTGAAGCTTTCTTT
TRBJ2-2 TRBD2 TRBV6-5 few CASTTSGVNTGELFF TGTGCCAGCACTACTAGCGGTGTAAACACCGGGGAGCTGTTTTTT
TRBJ1-2 . TRBV19 . CASSSQGIQGYTF TGTGCCAGTAGTTCGCAGGGGATTCAAGGCTACACCTTC
TRBJ2-5 . TRBV6-2/TRBV6-3 . CASSYGRLGTQYF TGTGCCAGCAGTTACGGTCGTCTGGGGACCCAGTACTTC
TRBJ2-1 . TRBV11-2 . CASSLREILVKGSYNEQFF TGTGCCAGCAGCTTACGGGAAATCTTAGTTAAAGGGTCCTACAATGAGCAGTTCTTC
TRBJ1-5 TRBD1 TRBV30 . CAWSGTGGTQPQHF TGTGCCTGGAGTGGGACAGGGGGCACCCAGCCCCAGCATTTT
TRBJ2-7 . TRBV4-3 . CASSHLMGQIYEQYF TGCGCCAGCAGCCACCTCATGGGGCAGATATACGAGCAGTACTTC
TRBJ1-1 . TRBV18 . CASSLFEGKNTEAFF TGTGCCAGCTCACTGTTTGAAGGGAAGAACACTGAAGCTTTCTTT
TRBJ2-1 . TRBV21-1 . CASKKGGWATSGYNEQFF TGTGCCAGCAAAAAGGGGGGATGGGCTACTAGCGGTTACAATGAGCAGTTCTTC
TRBJ1-5 . TRBV4-3 . CASSQGWNSNQPQHF TGCGCCAGCAGCCAAGGGTGGAATAGCAATCAGCCCCAGCATTTT
TRBJ2-1 . TRBV9 . CASSGRLVSNEQFF TGTGCCAGCAGCGGGCGACTAGTTTCCAATGAGCAGTTCTTC
TRBJ1-1 . TRBV5-8 . CASSTGLTEAFF TGTGCCAGCAGCACGGGGCTCACTGAAGCTTTCTTT
TRBJ2-1 TRBD2 TRBV4-3 . CASSQGRGGIGEQFF TGCGCCAGCAGCCAAGGGCGGGGGGGGATCGGGGAGCAGTTCTTC
TRBJ1-2 . TRBV6-5 few CASSLDRYGYTF TGTGCCAGCAGCCTGGACCGCTATGGCTACACCTTC
TRBJ2-2 . TRBV6-5 few CASSYRGVSDTGELFF TGTGCCAGCAGCTACCGAGGGGTCTCGGACACCGGGGAGCTGTTTTTT
TRBJ2-7 TRBD2 TRBV7-2 . CASSDTSGRAYEQYF TGTGCCAGCAGCGACACTAGCGGGAGGGCCTACGAGCAGTACTTC
TRBJ2-7 . TRBV6-2/TRBV6-3 . CASSYYPPYDDSTSNYEQYF TGTGCCAGCAGTTACTACCCCCCATACGATGACAGCACCTCTAACTACGAGCAGTACTTC
TRBJ1-3 . TRBV7-4 . CASSLLPTGHSRVSGNTIYF TGTGCCAGCAGCTTATTACCAACAGGCCACTCTCGGGTCTCTGGAAACACCATATATTTT
TRBJ1-1 . TRBV20-1 . CSASGAGMRNTEAFF TGCAGTGCTAGTGGGGCAGGGATGAGGAACACTGAAGCTTTCTTT
TRBJ2-3 . TRBV5-1 . CASSLGQVYRTDTQYF TGCGCCAGCAGCTTGGGGCAGGTCTATAGGACAGATACGCAGTATTTT
TRBJ2-3 . TRBV5-4 . CASSFGGLTDTQYF TGTGCCAGCAGCTTCGGGGGATTGACAGATACGCAGTATTTT
TRBJ1-1 TRBD1 TRBV10-3 once CAISQTGKGGEAFF TGTGCCATCAGTCAGACAGGGAAAGGAGGTGAAGCTTTCTTT
TRBJ1-2 . TRBV2 . CASSEGRVSVNYGYTF TGTGCCAGCAGTGAAGGGCGGGTGTCTGTTAACTATGGCTACACCTTC
TRBJ1-2 . TRBV14 . CASSQTQAVGYTF TGTGCCAGCAGCCAGACACAGGCGGTTGGCTACACCTTC
TRBJ2-5 . TRBV5-1 . CASSQTPASVQETQYF TGCGCCAGCAGCCAGACCCCCGCTAGCGTTCAAGAGACCCAGTACTTC
TRBJ2-7 TRBD2 TRBV6-5 . CASSFMGREGREQYF TGTGCCAGCAGTTTCATGGGGCGGGAGGGCCGCGAGCAGTACTTC
TRBJ2-7 TRBD1 TRBV5-6 . CASRRDRGVFSEQYF TGTGCCAGCAGGCGGGACAGGGGAGTTTTCTCCGAGCAGTACTTC
TRBJ1-1 . TRBV19 once CASSIDRGSREAFF TGTGCCAGTAGTATAGATCGTGGCTCTCGTGAAGCTTTCTTT
TRBJ1-2 . TRBV5-1 once CASSPGLRSYGYTF TGCGCCAGCAGCCCGGGACTCCGATCCTATGGCTACACCTTC
TRBJ2-1 . TRBV7-3 . CASSPTSGNEQFF TGTGCCAGCAGCCCAACCAGCGGGAATGAGCAGTTCTTC
TRBJ2-7 TRBD2 TRBV19 . CASSIGRGVRNVEQYF TGTGCCAGTAGTATTGGCCGGGGGGTCAGGAATGTGGAGCAGTACTTC
TRBJ1-1 TRBD1 TRBV19 . CASRRKQGGLYGMNTEAFF TGTGCCAGTAGACGAAAGCAGGGGGGGCTATATGGAATGAACACTGAAGCTTTCTTT
TRBJ2-7 . TRBV5-8 . CASSLGGATYYEQYF TGTGCCAGCAGCCTGGGGGGGGCCACTTACTACGAGCAGTACTTC
TRBJ1-6 . TRBV10-3 once CAISESAAVLFF TGTGCCATCAGTGAGTCGGCGGCGGTACTCTTTTTT
TRBJ2-5 . TRBV12-5 few CASARAGVETQYF TGTGCTAGTGCCCGCGCCGGGGTAGAGACCCAGTACTTC